These 19 T cell receptor beta chains were all obtained from the same sample, sequenced in a study of spatial heterogeneity in lung cancer. Noted time point: sample taken at primary tumor resection. MiXCR, run by TCRdb on the 5' RACE reads, gives a single entry per CDR3 protein. The table shows around 89,000 distinct CDR3 sequences, with more than 10% occurring only once. The material was PBMCs, obtained at surgery. The receptor set was obtained from a male donor with early-stage non-small cell lung cancer.

The rearrangement uses TRBV7-3 and TRBJ1-3; D unresolved. Per germline, CDR1 SGHTA and CDR2 FQGTGA. This CDR3 spans 15 amino acids. V was clipped by 5 bases and J by 0 bases, with 11 bases between them. The CDR3 region has the DNA TGTGCCAGCAGCACATCCGGGTCCTCTGGAAACACCATATATTTT. Translation gives CASSTSGSSGNTIYF.

This clonotype was detected only a few times. The V call is TRBV7-9, the J call TRBJ1-1, with 12 bases that match TRBD1. Trimming at V came to 3 bases and at J to 5 bases, leaving 4 bases not matched to a gene. The CDR3 runs to 15 residues. CDR1 and CDR2 from the germline V gene are SEHNR and FQNEAQ (reference sequence). CDR3 in DNA: TGTGCCAGCAGCTTGGGGACAGGGGGCTGGACTGAAGCTTTCTTT. Its protein is CASSLGTGGWTEAFF. The complete variable domain, with remaining parts taken from reference TRBV7-9 and TRBJ1-1, reads DTGVSQNPRHKITKRGQNVTFRCDPISEHNRLYWYRQTLGQGPEFLTYFQNEAQLEKSRLLSDRFSAERPKGSFSTLEIQRTEQGDSAMYLCASSLGTGGWTEAFFGQGTRLTVV.

In its sample, this clonotype was seen a few times. CDR3 sequence (DNA): TGCAGCGTTGAGGGAATTCCTGGGACACGGAGAGATACGCAGTATTTT. Translating gives CSVEGIPGTRRDTQYF. The chain joins TRBV29-1 to TRBJ2-3; the D gene is possibly TRBD1 (6 bases). CDR3 size: 16 residues. Trimming took 3 bases from V and 5 from J, leaving 21 bases between them. CDR1 and CDR2 from the germline V gene are SQVTM and ANQGSEA.

CDR3 sequence (DNA): TGTGCCTCCGGGACGGGGGGGCCCACGAGCAAGTACTTC. Translation gives CASGTGGPTSKYF. This chain connects TRBV7-9 to TRBJ2-7; TRBD2 matches 8 bases. The CDR3 spans 13 residues. V gave up 11 bases and J gave up 11 bases; unmatched junction bases: 17. CDR1 and CDR2 (germline): SEHNR, FQNEAQ (reference sequence).

This clonotype was counted only a few times. The chain carries TRBV7-2 and TRBJ2-3; TRBD2 aligns across 12 bases. Germline values: CDR1 SGHTA, CDR2 FQGNSA. This CDR3 has 16 amino acids. The V gene end was trimmed by 8 bases and the J gene end by 0 bases; junction bases not matched to a gene: 6. CDR3 bases: TGTGCCAGCCGACTAGCGGGAGCCGTCAGCACAGATACGCAGTATTTT. Translated, it gives CASRLAGAVSTDTQYF.

In its sample, this clonotype was seen a few times. The rearrangement joins TRBV29-1 to TRBJ2-7, with 13 bases fitting TRBD2. CDR1 is SQVTM, CDR2 ANQGSEA, per germline. The CDR3 runs 13 residues. V dropped 4 bases and J dropped 6; count of bases not matched to a gene: 3. This CDR3 is CSVGTSGRTEQYF. Here the CDR3 DNA reads TGCAGCGTTGGGACTAGCGGGAGAACCGAGCAGTACTTC.

This sequence joins TRBV9 and TRBJ2-7, with D possibly being TRBD1 or TRBD2 (6 bases each). Germline V gene lookup returns CDR1 SGDLS and CDR2 YYNGEE. The V end lost 0 bases, the J end lost 6 bases, and 13 bases lay between the germline ends. This CDR3 is built from 14 residues. CDR3 DNA sequence: TGTGCCAGCAGCGTAGGGGGGGCCGGTATCGAGCAGTACTTC. It codes for CASSVGGAGIEQYF.

At least ten counts were recorded for this clonotype. This chain links TRBV4-3 with TRBJ2-1; TRBD1 matches at 9 bases. The germline V gene encodes CDR1 LGHNA and CDR2 YSLEER. The CDR3 has 15 amino acids. V dropped 3 bases and J dropped 6; count of bases not matched to a gene: 6. CDR3 loop: CASSQGQGWGNEQFF. The CDR3 DNA reads as TGCGCCAGCAGCCAGGGACAGGGCTGGGGCAATGAGCAGTTCTTC.

This clonotype was recorded many times. The rearrangement links TRBV5-6 to TRBJ2-3; D is possibly TRBD1 or TRBD2 (5 bases each). Trimming took off 0 bases at V and 9 bases at J, with 17 bases between the two ends. This CDR3 region has 15 residues. Germline CDR1 is SGHDT and CDR2 is YYEEEE. The CDR3 is CASSLAPVGVPTQYF. Here the CDR3 DNA reads TGTGCCAGCAGCTTGGCTCCCGTGGGGGTCCCGACGCAGTATTTT.

This clonotype was observed many times. The chain is built from TRBV7-2 and TRBJ1-2; no definite D call. V lost 5 bases to trimming and J lost 1 base, with 11 bases between them. Germline assignment: CDR1 SGHTA and CDR2 FQGNSA. CDR3 size: 14 residues. For the CDR3, the DNA is TGTGCCAGCAGCCCCGCGCAATATAACTATGGCTACACCTTC. The encoded protein is CASSPAQYNYGYTF.

This clonotype has just a few counts. The rearrangement joins TRBV7-9 to TRBJ2-5; no reliable D call. This CDR3 contains 14 residues. Trimming shortened V by 5 bases and J by 5 bases, and 15 bases separated the two germline ends. CDR1 is SEHNR, CDR2 FQNEAQ, per germline (reference sequence). The CDR3 coding sequence is TGTGCCAGCAGCCCAGCCGGAACATGGGAGACCCAGTACTTC. This encodes CASSPAGTWETQYF.

This clonotype was seen ten or more times. V usage is TRBV5-1 and J usage is TRBJ2-7; D possibly corresponds to TRBD1 (5 bases). The ends were cut back, 1 base at V and 5 bases at J, with 7 bases in the middle. This CDR3 contains 12 residues. Germline V gene data show CDR1 as SGHRS and CDR2 as YFSETQ. The CDR3 DNA sequence: TGCGCCAGCAGCTTGTCCAGGGACGAGCAGTACTTC. Amino acids: CASSLSRDEQYF.

This clonotype was recorded a few times. V usage is TRBV28 and J usage is TRBJ2-1; D is possibly TRBD1 (6 bases). The CDR3 is 12 amino acids. Germline V gene data show CDR1 as MDHEN and CDR2 as SYDVKM. The V and J ends lost 5 bases and 11 bases respectively, with 13 bases between them. The DNA for the CDR3 is TGTGCCAGCAGTCCCCCGGACAGCAAGCAGTTCTTC. Its protein product is CASSPPDSKQFF. Filled out from reference TRBV28 and TRBJ2-1, the complete variable domain reads DVKVTQSSRYLVKRTGEKVFLECVQDMDHENMFWYRQDPGLGLRLIYFSYDVKMKEKGDIPEGYSVSREKKERFSLILESASTNQTSMYLCASSPPDSKQFFGPGTRLTVL.

This clonotype was observed a few times. The genes are TRBV7-2 and TRBJ2-3; D remains unclear. Between the trimmed V and J ends, which lost 4 bases and 5 bases, there was a span of 10 bases. The CDR3 covers 13 residues. CDR1 SGHTA and CDR2 FQGNSA come from the germline V gene. CDR3 coding DNA: TGTGCCAGCAGCTCCGCCCTGATAGATACGCAGTATTTT. Its protein product is CASSSALIDTQYF. Drawing the rest from reference TRBV7-2 and TRBJ2-3, the complete variable domain is GAGVSQSPSNKVTEKGKDVELRCDPISGHTALYWYRQSLGQGLEFLIYFQGNSAPDKSGLPSDRFSAERTGGSVSTLTIQRTQQEDSAVYLCASSSALIDTQYFGPGTRLTVL.

V usage is TRBV4-1 and J usage is TRBJ2-7, with 7 bases fitting TRBD1. V lost 0 bases, J lost 2 bases, and 1 base stayed unmatched. This CDR3 is built from 14 residues. Germline V gene sequence: CDR1 MGHRA, CDR2 YSYEKL. CDR3 region: CASSQDDRAYEQYF. The CDR3 DNA follows: TGCGCCAGCAGCCAAGATGACAGGGCCTACGAGCAGTACTTC.

The V gene is TRBV24-1, the J gene TRBJ2-3; no definite D call. Germline V lookup: CDR1 KGHDR, CDR2 SFDVKD. The CDR3 sequence is 16 residues long. Trimming removed 3 bases at V and 2 bases at J, with 14 bases between. Written as DNA, the CDR3 is TGTGCCACCAGTGATAGCAGCGCTGCCTCCACAGATACGCAGTATTTT. It codes for CATSDSSAASTDTQYF.

This CDR3 reads CATTTGYTEAFF. The CDR3 DNA is TGTGCCACCACTACAGGGTACACTGAAGCTTTCTTT. The V call is TRBV25-1, the J call TRBJ1-1; the D gene is possibly TRBD1 (6 bases). The CDR3 is made up of 12 amino acids. Per germline, CDR1 MGHDK and CDR2 SYGVNS. Trimming pared 10 bases from V and 3 bases from J, leaving 12 bases between.

There are many counts of this clonotype. CDR3: CASSPRDPDTQYF. The CDR3 DNA sequence: TGTGCCAGCAGCCCCCGAGACCCAGATACGCAGTATTTT. The chain combines TRBV7-9 with TRBJ2-3, with D uncertain. This CDR3 region has 13 residues. CDR1 is SEHNR, CDR2 FQNEAQ, per germline (reference sequence). The germline V and J ends were trimmed by 5 bases and 4 bases, with 10 bases remaining between them.

The chain couples TRBV10-3 to TRBJ2-2, with 7 bases aligning to TRBD2. The CDR3 is made up of 15 amino acids. V was clipped by 3 bases and J by 2 bases; unmatched bases: 3. Germline V gene data show CDR1 as ENHRY and CDR2 as SYGVKD. The CDR3 bases are TGTGCCATCAGTGAAATAGCGGGCAACACCGGGGAGCTGTTTTTT. This codes for CAISEIAGNTGELFF.